This T cell receptor (beta chain) was sequenced during a study of OX40 agonist ivuxolimab in advanced cancers. Study overall: Patients enrolled in dose escalation were diagnosed with hepatocellular carcinoma, melanoma, renal cell or head and neck cancer.

Data came from immunoSEQ multiplex PCR; TCRdb stores just in-frame clones and leaves some out. The sample contains 95,000 to 100,000 clones, roughly 80% of which appear only once. The CDR3 runs to 16 residues. V gave up 4 bases and J gave up 1 base; unmatched junction bases: 5. CDR1 is MNHEY, CDR2 SVGAGI, per germline. The chain recombines TRBV6-5 with TRBJ1-2; TRBD1 matches 11 bases. The sequences come from CD4+ or CD8+ T cells sorted from blood, collected in a trial of the OX40 agonist ivuxolimab. This clonotype originated in an adult with an advanced solid tumor such as melanoma, head and neck, liver or kidney cancer. CDR3 protein: CASSSWTGGFNYGYTF. CDR3 in DNA: TGTGCCAGCAGTTCCTGGACAGGGGGCTTTAACTATGGCTACACCTTC.